This passage covers 7 T cell receptor beta chains from one sample sequenced in a study of T cell repertoires in cytomegalovirus infection. Each CDR3 protein is one row after TCRdb ran MiXCR on the reads. In the table there are tens of thousands of distinct CDR3 sequences, about a fifth of which are singletons. No antigen is known for these receptors. This specimen consisted of CD8+ T cells from cultured PBMCs, obtained from culture after CMV antigen stimulation. The source of these receptors is a human donor in good health (CMV status not recorded). Some clones in this sample may be carry-over from other donors' samples.

This chain joins TRBV3-1 and TRBJ2-4; D is uncertain. V lost 4 bases, J lost 0 bases, and 10 bases lay in between. The CDR3 loop spans 15 amino acids. Germline V CDR1 and CDR2: LGHDT, YNNKEL (reference sequence). The chain's CDR3 is CASSPSPLAKNIQYF. In nucleotides, the CDR3 is TGTGCCAGCAGCCCCTCCCCCCTAGCCAAAAACATTCAGTACTTC.

This clonotype was detected many times. The chain combines TRBV7-9 with TRBJ2-7; tentatively, D is TRBD2 (6 bases). The V gene lost 2 bases and the J gene lost 5 bases, with 7 bases spanning the gap. The germline V gene has CDR1 SEHNR and CDR2 FQNEAQ (reference sequence). This CDR3 spans 12 amino acids. The CDR3 nucleotides are TGTGCCAGCAGCTTACCGGGGGACGAGCAGTACTTC. Translating it yields CASSLPGDEQYF.

Only a few counts were recorded for this clonotype. V gene TRBV7-6 combines with J gene TRBJ2-5, with TRBD1 as a possible D gene (5 bases). CDR1 and CDR2 (germline): SGHVS, FNYEAQ. V was clipped by 5 bases and J by 0 bases, with 7 bases between them. The CDR3 is 13 amino acids. The CDR3 DNA reads TGTGCCAGCAGCCCAGGGTACCAAGAGACCCAGTACTTC. Its translation: CASSPGYQETQYF.

This clonotype was counted only a few times. The rearrangement uses TRBV28 and TRBJ1-1; no firm D call. CDR1 is MDHEN and CDR2 is SYDVKM in the germline V gene. This CDR3 has 12 residues. Trimming left V 6 bases short and J 0 bases short, with 5 bases between. The CDR3 DNA reads as TGTGCCAGCAGAGACATGAACACTGAAGCTTTCTTT. It specifies CASRDMNTEAFF. Looking up the rest from reference TRBV28 and TRBJ1-1 gives the full variable domain: DVKVTQSSRYLVKRTGEKVFLECVQDMDHENMFWYRQDPGLGLRLIYFSYDVKMKEKGDIPEGYSVSREKKERFSLILESASTNQTSMYLCASRDMNTEAFFGQGTRLTVV.

There are many counts of this clonotype. The V call is TRBV7-2, the J call TRBJ2-1; 12 nucleotides line up with TRBD1. This CDR3 comprises 15 residues. The J segment lost 10 bases and the V segment lost 5 bases, leaving 9 bases of the junction unmatched. CDR1 is SGHTA, CDR2 FQGNSA, per germline. DNA for the CDR3: TGTGCCAGCAGCCGCCGGGACAGGGGGCGAGGGGAGCAGTTCTTC. Amino acids: CASSRRDRGRGEQFF.

The genes are TRBV7-2 and TRBJ1-5; the D gene is possibly TRBD1 (5 bases). Germline values: CDR1 SGHTA, CDR2 FQGNSA. There are 14 residues in the CDR3. V shed 6 bases and J shed 7 bases, with 16 bases lying between them. CDR3 sequence: CASSPTPGDQPQHF. The CDR3 DNA reads as TGTGCCAGCAGTCCTACCCCGGGGGACCAGCCCCAGCATTTT.

V is TRBV12-5 and J is TRBJ2-7, with 7 bases aligning to TRBD2. CDR1 and CDR2 from the germline V gene are LGHNT and FRNRAP. This CDR3 region has 12 residues. The V gene end was trimmed by 3 bases and the J gene end by 6 bases; junction bases not matched to a gene: 2. The CDR3 DNA reads as TGTGCTAGTGGTTTTCCGGGGGGCGAGCAGTACTTC. Its translation: CASGFPGGEQYF.